The 5 T cell receptor beta chains presented below share a single source sample, sequenced in a study of long-term antiretroviral therapy in people with HIV. The immunoSEQ assay was v3.0, run at survey level. Generated by immunoSEQ multiplex PCR, the TCRdb table keeps only in-frame clones and is missing some. The data contain more than 20,000 clones, 80% to 85% of them singletons. The material sequenced was unsorted PBMCs, taken 0.4 years after starting antiretroviral therapy. The receptors come from a man in his fifties with HIV.

J is TRBJ2-7 and V is TRBV10-2; D unclear. The germline gives CDR1 WSHSY, CDR2 SAAADI. V dropped 0 bases and J dropped 6 bases, with 3 bases sitting between them. The CDR3 sequence is 11 residues long. The CDR3 DNA reads TGCGCCAGCAGTGAGTCCCCCGAGCAGTACTTC. Translated, it gives CASSESPEQYF.

The chain employs TRBV19 and TRBJ1-6; D gene unclear. Trimming took 7 bases from V and 6 from J, leaving 13 bases between them. Germline CDR1 reads LNHDA; CDR2 reads SQIVND (reference sequence). The CDR3 is 14 residues long. The CDR3 sequence: CASNYGLSNSPLHF. For the CDR3, the DNA is TGTGCCAGTAACTACGGTTTGTCTAATTCACCCCTCCACTTT.

This chain uses TRBV6-6 with TRBJ1-4; 10 bases align to TRBD1. Germline trimming cut 4 bases from V and 8 bases from J; bases unmatched to any gene: 10. The length of the CDR3 is 16 residues. From germline, CDR1 is MNHNY and CDR2 SVGAGI (reference sequence). CDR3 residues: CASSWGQGFPLEKLFF. The CDR3 DNA sequence: TGTGCCAGCAGTTGGGGACAGGGGTTCCCCCTAGAAAAACTGTTTTTT.

The chain links TRBV11-2 to TRBJ2-1; a possible D gene is TRBD2 (6 bases). Germline V gene sequence: CDR1 SGHAT, CDR2 FQNNGV. The CDR3 runs to 17 residues. With 0 bases removed from V and 1 base from J, the gap between germline ends came to 13 bases. CDR3 sequence (DNA): TGTGCCAGCAGCTTAGAGGGACTCTTCGGTTCCTACAATGAGCAGTTCTTC. It yields the protein CASSLEGLFGSYNEQFF. Filled out from reference TRBV11-2 and TRBJ2-1, the complete variable domain reads EAGVAQSPRYKIIEKRQSVAFWCNPISGHATLYWYQQILGQGPKLLIQFQNNGVVDDSQLPKDRFSAERLKGVDSTLKIQPAKLEDSAVYLCASSLEGLFGSYNEQFFGPGTRLTVL.

The chain has TRBV19 and TRBJ2-2, with 9 bases lining up with TRBD1. CDR1 and CDR2 from the germline V gene are LNHDA and SQIVND (reference sequence). The ends lost 6 bases at V and 5 bases at J; junction bases unmatched: 4. The CDR3 length is 14 residues. The CDR3 bases are TGTGCCAGTAGGGTGGGGACAGGGACCGGGGAGCTGTTTTTT. Its protein product is CASRVGTGTGELFF.